This entry lists 2 T cell receptor beta chains sequenced from one sample in a study of blood T cell repertoires in COVID-19 (dated by TCRdb to the early 2020s). The library relied on the immunoSEQ multiplex PCR assay. In its TCRdb copy, this immuneACCESS table keeps in-frame sequences only and misses some clones. Where compared with another copy, unresolved V genes explain less than half of these, and the others have no known cause. The sample includes about 250,000 clones, with roughly 85% observed a single time. The leading ten clones occupy 2.5% to 3.5% of the sample. Sequenced sample: peripheral blood. The source is a woman in her twenties or thirties with active or convalescent COVID-19.

The rearrangement uses TRBV5-1 and TRBJ1-2; 10 bases match TRBD1. The CDR3 extends over 13 amino acids. V lost 3 bases, J lost 6 bases, and 2 bases stayed unmatched. The germline V gene encodes CDR1 SGHRS and CDR2 YFSETQ. The CDR3 coding sequence is TGCGCCAGCAGCTCGACAGGGGGCAATGGCTACACCTTC. Translation: CASSSTGGNGYTF.

The gene calls are TRBV14 and TRBJ2-7; TRBD2 aligns across 11 bases. V dropped 7 bases and J dropped 5; count of bases not matched to a gene: 7. Germline-derived CDR1 and CDR2 are SGHDN and FVKESK. This CDR3 region has 14 residues. The DNA of the CDR3 is TGTGCCAGCAACGCCTTAGCGGGGGGGAACGAGCAGTACTTC. Translated, it gives CASNALAGGNEQYF.